This TCR beta chain comes out of a study of regulatory T cells in long-lasting Graves disease. Study outcomes and limitations: Reduced TCR diversity was observed in persistent Graves' patients versus newly diagnosed patients.

V lost 3 bases to trimming and J lost 2 bases, with 13 bases between them. The CDR3 has 16 residues. CDR1 and CDR2 from the germline V gene are MDHEN and SYDVKM. Relying on iRepertoire HTBI primers and Arm-PCR of CDR3 regions, the team built TCR beta libraries. A single record per CDR3 protein comes from TCRdb applying MiXCR to the multiplex PCR reads. The sample shows 300,000 to 400,000 distinct CDR3 sequences, 16% of them seen only once. The time point is: newly diagnosed GD, antithyroid drugs for less than 3 months. PBMC-derived RNA was used for the TCR library. This clonotype occurred many times. No antigen is known for it. These data were also reused for a study on T cells in Graves' hyperthyroidism and ophthalmopathy.

The chain employs TRBV28 and TRBJ2-2; D possibly uses TRBD1 or TRBD2 (5 bases each). The sample was peripheral blood mononuclear cells (PBMCs), taken at new diagnosis, from a patient treated with antithyroid drugs. This clonotype was sampled from a man aged 35 to 55 with Graves disease. DNA for the CDR3: TGTGCCAGCAGTTTTTGGGGACGGGCCAACACCGGGGAGCTGTTTTTT. Translated, it gives CASSFWGRANTGELFF. Full variable domain (outside the CDR3, taken from reference TRBV28 and TRBJ2-2): DVKVTQSSRYLVKRTGEKVFLECVQDMDHENMFWYRQDPGLGLRLIYFSYDVKMKEKGDIPEGYSVSREKKERFSLILESASTNQTSMYLCASSFWGRANTGELFFGEGSRLTVL.